What follows describes a single TCR beta chain. By its share of the sample, this clonotype is medium-sized (0.01 to 0.1%). The target of this receptor is not known. One base away there is no much larger clone; base qualities are not given. The library was generated by PCR. A modified RACE PCR protocol, not multiplex PCR, was used to amplify TCR alpha and beta chains from RNA. The libraries were sequenced on an Illumina MiSeq, and sample-specific barcode combinations were used to demultiplex the raw reads. The paper's data handling went like this. MiXCR software was used to identify TCR clonotypes from the sequencing reads. The public reads were reprocessed in TCRdb via fastp at Q25 and MiXCR, keeping in-frame beta chains. CDR3 protein duplicates are merged, each entry listing the most common genes and DNA. The V and J calls and clone size come from TCRdb's table, not from the authors' own analysis. The sample profile shows approximately 3,600 distinct CDR3 sequences; roughly 10% of them were found once. Clones ranked in the top ten supply less than 40% of the sample.

This sample was taken from a study of T cells in AML relapse after transplant (dated by TCRdb to between 2018 and 2021). About the study as a whole: The remission controls were clinically matched patients who stayed in long-term complete remission and had follow-up of more than 3 years. Remission samples were bone marrow collected about 1 year after HSCT from patients who maintained complete remission. In this retrospective study, inhibitory receptor expression and TCR repertoires of bone marrow T cells were examined in patients given allogeneic HSCT for myeloid malignancy. The paper's findings and limits, for the study overall: Very few samples underpinned the TCR repertoire comparisons, and for unsorted bone marrow each group had only a few individuals.

The CDR3 sequence holds 15 residues, the cysteine and phenylalanine included. This entry keeps only the CDR3 DNA: 45 bases, framed from base 1. After removal of 5 bases from V and 4 bases from J, the junction retains 8 bases not matched to a gene. The source material was bone marrow, either the whole sample or a sorted T cell fraction (not recorded which), sampled in complete remission. The sequence joins TRBV12-3 or TRBV12-4 to TRBJ1-1, with TRBD1 matching 9 junction bases. The clonotype comes from a human donor who had a stem cell transplant for acute myeloid leukemia. Some T cells may derive from the graft donor when a transplant has been performed. The nucleotides read TGTGCCAGCAGTCCACCGGGACAGGGTTTCACTGAAGCTTTCTTT. The encoded protein is CASSPPGQGFTEAFF.